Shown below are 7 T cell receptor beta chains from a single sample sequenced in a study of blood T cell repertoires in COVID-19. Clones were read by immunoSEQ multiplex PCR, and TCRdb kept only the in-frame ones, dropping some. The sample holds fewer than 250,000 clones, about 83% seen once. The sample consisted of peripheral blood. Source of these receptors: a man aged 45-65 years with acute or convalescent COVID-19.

CDR3 in amino acids: CAWSRAGGLNSYEQYF. Here the CDR3 DNA reads TGTGCCTGGAGTAGGGCAGGGGGATTGAACTCCTACGAGCAGTACTTC. This sequence joins TRBV30 and TRBJ2-7; 7 nucleotides line up with TRBD1. The CDR3 runs to 16 residues. Germline CDR1 and CDR2: GTSNPN and SVGIG (reference sequence). V lost 2 bases and J lost 0; bases outside the gene matches: 10.

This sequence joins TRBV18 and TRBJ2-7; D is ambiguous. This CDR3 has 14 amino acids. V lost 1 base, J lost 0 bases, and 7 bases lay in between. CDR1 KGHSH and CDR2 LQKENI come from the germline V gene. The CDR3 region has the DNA TGTGCCAGCTCACCACGAGTTCACTCCTACGAGCAGTACTTC. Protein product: CASSPRVHSYEQYF. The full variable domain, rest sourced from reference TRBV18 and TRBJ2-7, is NAGVMQNPRHLVRRRGQEARLRCSPMKGHSHVYWYRQLPEEGLKFMVYLQKENIIDESGMPKERFSAEFPKEGPSILRIQQVVRGDSAAYFCASSPRVHSYEQYFGPGTRLTVT.

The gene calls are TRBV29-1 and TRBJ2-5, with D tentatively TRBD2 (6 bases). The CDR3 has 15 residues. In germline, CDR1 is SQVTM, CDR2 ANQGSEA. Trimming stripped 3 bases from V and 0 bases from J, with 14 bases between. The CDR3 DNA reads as TGCAGCGTTGAGGTGGTTGGAGGGAACCAAGAGACCCAGTACTTC. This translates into CSVEVVGGNQETQYF.

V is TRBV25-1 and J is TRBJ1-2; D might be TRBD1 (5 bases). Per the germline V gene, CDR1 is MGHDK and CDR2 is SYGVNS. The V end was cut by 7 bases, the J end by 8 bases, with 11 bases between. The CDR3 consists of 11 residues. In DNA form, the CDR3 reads TGTGCCAGCAAAGGGGAGGAGGGCTACACCTTC. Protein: CASKGEEGYTF.

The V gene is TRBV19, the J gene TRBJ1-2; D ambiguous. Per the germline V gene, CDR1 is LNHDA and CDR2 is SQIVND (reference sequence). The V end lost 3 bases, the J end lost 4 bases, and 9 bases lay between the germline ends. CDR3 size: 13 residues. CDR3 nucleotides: TGTGCCAGTAGTATTAACACGGGCTATGGCTACACCTTC. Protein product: CASSINTGYGYTF.

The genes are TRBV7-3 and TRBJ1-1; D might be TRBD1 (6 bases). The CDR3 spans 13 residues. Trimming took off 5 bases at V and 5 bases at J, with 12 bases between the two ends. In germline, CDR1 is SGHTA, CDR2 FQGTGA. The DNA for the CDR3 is TGTGCCAGCAGCCCTCCTACAGGGACTGAAGCTTTCTTT. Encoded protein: CASSPPTGTEAFF.

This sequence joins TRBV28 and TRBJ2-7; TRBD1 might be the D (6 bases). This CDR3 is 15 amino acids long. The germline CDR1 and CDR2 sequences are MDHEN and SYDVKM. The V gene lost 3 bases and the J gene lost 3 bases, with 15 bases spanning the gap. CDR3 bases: TGTGCCAGCAGTTTTTGGGACACTCAGGACTACGAGCAGTACTTC. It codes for CASSFWDTQDYEQYF.